This T cell receptor (beta chain) was identified during a study of PD-L1 blockade in urothelial cancer. Study background: Samples of blood were analyzed 3 weeks (second dose) and 6 weeks after treatment start.

There are 16 residues in the CDR3. V was clipped by 0 bases and J by 3 bases, with 15 bases between them. Germline V gene sequence: CDR1 SGDLS, CDR2 YYNGEE. As for time point: pretreatment peripheral blood. The table came from immunoSEQ multiplex PCR; TCRdb's copy has only in-frame clones and leaves some out. In the table there are roughly 16,000 clones, about nine tenths of which are singletons. The sample here was PBMCs, taken around atezolizumab (anti-PD-L1) treatment. J is TRBJ1-1 and V is TRBV9; D may be TRBD1 (6 bases). This TCR derives from a man aged 65 to 85 with urothelial cancer. The CDR3 region is CASSVGGRGSYTEAFF. The CDR3, as DNA: TGTGCCAGCAGCGTAGGCGGTAGGGGGAGTTACACTGAAGCTTTCTTT. Looking up the rest from reference TRBV9 and TRBJ1-1 gives the full variable domain: DSGVTQTPKHLITATGQRVTLRCSPRSGDLSVYWYQQSLDQGLQFLIQYYNGEERAKGNILERFSAQQFPDLHSELNLSSLELGDSALYFCASSVGGRGSYTEAFFGQGTRLTVV.